These T cell receptor beta chains were read from a single sample in a study of siplizumab effects on memory and regulatory T cells. Clones were read by immunoSEQ multiplex PCR, and TCRdb kept only the in-frame ones, dropping some. The sample holds about 52,000 clones, less than 98% seen once. The sample was naive CD4+ T cells sorted from blood. These receptors were collected from a human donor in good health. CDR3s include the opening cysteine and the closing phenylalanine or tryptophan. A D gene is named only where the DNA matches it firmly. Size values are once, few and many counts, or a class for expanded clones, and some rows have none.

j_call: TRBJ1-6
d_call: NA
v_call: TRBV30
clone_size: once
cdr3_length: 13
cdr3_nt: TGTGCCTGGAGTGAACAGAGGGATTCACCCCTCCACTTT
cdr3_aa: CAWSEQRDSPLHF

j_call: TRBJ2-5
d_call: TRBD1
v_call: TRBV28
clone_size: NA
cdr3_length: 15
cdr3_nt: TGTGCCAGCAGTCCCCGGACAGGGGGCCGGGAGACCCAGTACTTC
cdr3_aa: CASSPRTGGRETQYF

j_call: TRBJ2-1
d_call: TRBD2
v_call: TRBV10-3
clone_size: NA
cdr3_length: 15
cdr3_nt: TGTGCCATCAGTGGGCTAGCGGGGCAGTACAATGAGCAGTTCTTC
cdr3_aa: CAISGLAGQYNEQFF

j_call: TRBJ1-3
d_call: NA
v_call: TRBV18
clone_size: NA
cdr3_length: 12
cdr3_nt: TGTGCCAGCTCTAACTCTGGAAACACCATATATTTT
cdr3_aa: CASSNSGNTIYF

j_call: TRBJ1-1
d_call: TRBD1
v_call: TRBV7-9
clone_size: NA
cdr3_length: 13
cdr3_nt: TGTGCCAGCAGCTTAAGACAGGGGGCGGTTGCTTTCTTT
cdr3_aa: CASSLRQGAVAFF

j_call: TRBJ2-1
d_call: NA
v_call: TRBV5-1
clone_size: NA
cdr3_length: 14
cdr3_nt: TGCGCCAGCATCCCCCCAGGGATGATGGGTGAGCAGTTCTTC
cdr3_aa: CASIPPGMMGEQFF

j_call: TRBJ1-6
d_call: NA
v_call: TRBV19
clone_size: NA
cdr3_length: 16
cdr3_nt: TGTGCCAGTAGGAGTTCAGGGGTGCATTACGGTTCACCCCTCCACTTT
cdr3_aa: CASRSSGVHYGSPLHF

j_call: TRBJ2-7
d_call: NA
v_call: TRBV6-6
clone_size: NA
cdr3_length: 15
cdr3_nt: TGTGCCAGCAGTTTGTATTCCTCGGGCTCCTACGAGCAGTACTTC
cdr3_aa: CASSLYSSGSYEQYF

j_call: TRBJ2-7
d_call: NA
v_call: TRBV30
clone_size: NA
cdr3_length: 12
cdr3_nt: TGTGCCTGGAGTGATGGGTTAAACGAGCAGTACTTC
cdr3_aa: CAWSDGLNEQYF

j_call: TRBJ2-3
d_call: NA
v_call: TRBV5-1
clone_size: NA
cdr3_length: 12
cdr3_nt: TGCGCCAGCAGCATCGGCACAGATACGCAGTATTTT
cdr3_aa: CASSIGTDTQYF

j_call: TRBJ2-3
d_call: TRBD2
v_call: TRBV5-6
clone_size: NA
cdr3_length: 15
cdr3_nt: TGTGCCAGCAGCCCCCCCGGGAGCGGGAGGGATACGCAGTATTTT
cdr3_aa: CASSPPGSGRDTQYF

j_call: TRBJ2-7
d_call: TRBD2
v_call: TRBV7-8
clone_size: NA
cdr3_length: 16
cdr3_nt: TGTGCCAGCAGCCTGGGGCGTAGCGGGACGGCCTACGAGCAGTACTTC
cdr3_aa: CASSLGRSGTAYEQYF

j_call: TRBJ2-7
d_call: NA
v_call: TRBV21-1
clone_size: NA
cdr3_length: 18
cdr3_nt: TGTGCCAGCAGCAAGTCAAAGGACCAGACAGAGAGCTCCTACGAGCAGTACTTC
cdr3_aa: CASSKSKDQTESSYEQYF

j_call: TRBJ2-5
d_call: NA
v_call: TRBV30
clone_size: NA
cdr3_length: 15
cdr3_nt: TGTGCCTGGAGTGGCCGGGGGAAACAGATGGAGACCCAGTACTTC
cdr3_aa: CAWSGRGKQMETQYF

j_call: TRBJ1-4
d_call: NA
v_call: TRBV7-6
clone_size: NA
cdr3_length: 15
cdr3_nt: TGTGCCAGCAGCCCCTCACAGGGTCGAGGCGAAAAACTGTTTTTT
cdr3_aa: CASSPSQGRGEKLFF

j_call: TRBJ1-5
d_call: NA
v_call: TRBV6-4
clone_size: NA
cdr3_length: 11
cdr3_nt: TGTGCCAGCAGTCTCAATCAGCCCCAGCATTTT
cdr3_aa: CASSLNQPQHF

j_call: TRBJ1-4
d_call: NA
v_call: TRBV11-3
clone_size: NA
cdr3_length: 13
cdr3_nt: TGTGCCAGCAGCCTAGACAACTCAGAAAAACTGTTTTTT
cdr3_aa: CASSLDNSEKLFF

j_call: TRBJ1-2
d_call: NA
v_call: TRBV30
clone_size: NA
cdr3_length: 14
cdr3_nt: TGTGCCTGGAGTGTAAACAGCCCCTACTATGGCTACACCTTC
cdr3_aa: CAWSVNSPYYGYTF

j_call: TRBJ1-4
d_call: TRBD1
v_call: TRBV11-3
clone_size: NA
cdr3_length: 17
cdr3_nt: TGTGCCAGCAGCTCCCGGACAGGGCTCGTAACTAATGAAAAACTGTTTTTT
cdr3_aa: CASSSRTGLVTNEKLFF

j_call: TRBJ2-1
d_call: NA
v_call: TRBV4-2
clone_size: once
cdr3_length: 15
cdr3_nt: TGTGCCAGCAGCCAAGTGTCTAGGGGGGGCAATGAGCAGTTCTTC
cdr3_aa: CASSQVSRGGNEQFF

j_call: TRBJ2-2
d_call: NA
v_call: TRBV30
clone_size: NA
cdr3_length: 11
cdr3_nt: TGTGCCTGGAGTAGATCCGGGGAGCTGTTTTTT
cdr3_aa: CAWSRSGELFF

j_call: TRBJ2-7
d_call: NA
v_call: TRBV23-1
clone_size: NA
cdr3_length: 14
cdr3_nt: TGCGCCAGCAGTCCCAAAGGGGAGGCCTACGAGCAGTACTTC
cdr3_aa: CASSPKGEAYEQYF

j_call: TRBJ2-2
d_call: TRBD2
v_call: TRBV9
clone_size: NA
cdr3_length: 14
cdr3_nt: TGTGCCAGCAGCGTCCTAGCGGGCCCCGGGGAGCTGTTTTTT
cdr3_aa: CASSVLAGPGELFF

j_call: TRBJ1-4
d_call: TRBD1
v_call: TRBV5-6
clone_size: NA
cdr3_length: 15
cdr3_nt: TGTGCCAGCAGCTTGCCGGGACAGGGGAGGGAAAAACTGTTTTTT
cdr3_aa: CASSLPGQGREKLFF

j_call: TRBJ1-5
d_call: NA
v_call: TRBV10-1
clone_size: NA
cdr3_length: 18
cdr3_nt: TGCGCCAGCAGTGGTACGGGTCTACCCGTGGCCTGCCGTCGGCCCCAGCATTTT
cdr3_aa: CASSGTGLPVACRRPQHF

j_call: TRBJ2-2
d_call: NA
v_call: TRBV10-3
clone_size: NA
cdr3_length: 17
cdr3_nt: TGTGCCATCAGTGATCCAAGTGCGGCTATGAACACCGGGGAGCTGTTTTTT
cdr3_aa: CAISDPSAAMNTGELFF

j_call: TRBJ1-1
d_call: NA
v_call: TRBV10-3
clone_size: NA
cdr3_length: 14
cdr3_nt: TGTGCCATCAGTGAGTCGAAGCAGGAAACTGAAGCTTTCTTT
cdr3_aa: CAISESKQETEAFF

j_call: TRBJ2-7
d_call: TRBD1
v_call: TRBV6-1
clone_size: once
cdr3_length: 15
cdr3_nt: TGTGCCAGCATGGGGGACAGAAAAAGCTCCTACGAGCAGTACTTC
cdr3_aa: CASMGDRKSSYEQYF

j_call: TRBJ2-5
d_call: TRBD2
v_call: TRBV2
clone_size: NA
cdr3_length: 15
cdr3_nt: TGTGCCAGCAGGTGGGGACTAGCGGGAGGAGAGACCCAGTACTTC
cdr3_aa: CASRWGLAGGETQYF

j_call: TRBJ1-5
d_call: NA
v_call: TRBV28
clone_size: once
cdr3_length: 14
cdr3_nt: TGTGCCAGCAGTTTAGACGGTAGCAATCAGCCCCAGCATTTT
cdr3_aa: CASSLDGSNQPQHF

j_call: TRBJ2-2
d_call: NA
v_call: TRBV28
clone_size: NA
cdr3_length: 13
cdr3_nt: TGTGTTGCAACAGGGAAGAACACCGGGGAGCTGTTTTTT
cdr3_aa: CVATGKNTGELFF

j_call: TRBJ1-5
d_call: NA
v_call: TRBV6-5
clone_size: NA
cdr3_length: 12
cdr3_nt: TGTGCCGTAGGCGGTAGCAATCAGCCCCAGCATTTT
cdr3_aa: CAVGGSNQPQHF

j_call: TRBJ2-1
d_call: NA
v_call: TRBV7-9
clone_size: NA
cdr3_length: 14
cdr3_nt: TGTGCCAGCAGCACGCGGACCGATTACAATGAGCAGTTCTTC
cdr3_aa: CASSTRTDYNEQFF

j_call: TRBJ2-7
d_call: TRBD1
v_call: TRBV9
clone_size: NA
cdr3_length: 11
cdr3_nt: TGTGCCAGCAGCGCTAGACAGGGTCGATACTTC
cdr3_aa: CASSARQGRYF

j_call: TRBJ2-1
d_call: TRBD2
v_call: TRBV5-1
clone_size: NA
cdr3_length: 19
cdr3_nt: TGCGCCAGCAGCTTGGGATTACGACTAGCGGAGAGCTCCTACAATGAGCAGTTCTTC
cdr3_aa: CASSLGLRLAESSYNEQFF

j_call: TRBJ2-3
d_call: NA
v_call: TRBV5-1
clone_size: NA
cdr3_length: 14
cdr3_nt: TGCGCCAGCAGCCCAGGGGGGCGGACAGATACGCAGTATTTT
cdr3_aa: CASSPGGRTDTQYF

j_call: TRBJ2-7
d_call: NA
v_call: TRBV9
clone_size: NA
cdr3_length: 13
cdr3_nt: TGTGCCAGCAGCCCGCCCTCAGGGAGCGAGCAGTACTTC
cdr3_aa: CASSPPSGSEQYF

j_call: TRBJ1-4
d_call: TRBD1
v_call: TRBV19
clone_size: NA
cdr3_length: 14
cdr3_nt: TGTGCCAGTAGTTCGGGACAGGGATGGAAGAAACTGTTTTTT
cdr3_aa: CASSSGQGWKKLFF

j_call: TRBJ2-3
d_call: NA
v_call: TRBV6-5
clone_size: NA
cdr3_length: 15
cdr3_nt: TGTGCCAGCAGTCCCCGGGGGCGGGGCACAGATACGCAGTATTTT
cdr3_aa: CASSPRGRGTDTQYF

j_call: TRBJ1-4
d_call: NA
v_call: TRBV2
clone_size: NA
cdr3_length: 14
cdr3_nt: TGTGCCAGCAGCGCGGGACGTTTTAATGAAAAACTGTTTTTT
cdr3_aa: CASSAGRFNEKLFF

j_call: TRBJ1-1
d_call: NA
v_call: TRBV30
clone_size: NA
cdr3_length: 15
cdr3_nt: TGTGCCTGGAGTAACGGGGGAACCGGAAACACTGAAGCTTTCTTT
cdr3_aa: CAWSNGGTGNTEAFF

j_call: TRBJ1-1
d_call: TRBD1
v_call: TRBV15
clone_size: NA
cdr3_length: 14
cdr3_nt: TGTGCCACCAGCGGAGGGACAGGGAACACTGAAGCTTTCTTT
cdr3_aa: CATSGGTGNTEAFF

j_call: TRBJ2-1
d_call: NA
v_call: TRBV5-1
clone_size: NA
cdr3_length: 14
cdr3_nt: TGCGCCAGCAGCTTGGGGGACGGTTACAATGAGCAGTTCTTC
cdr3_aa: CASSLGDGYNEQFF

j_call: TRBJ2-7
d_call: TRBD1
v_call: TRBV12-5
clone_size: NA
cdr3_length: 14
cdr3_nt: TGTGCTAGTGGTTTGGTAAACAGGGGCCGGGAGCAGTACTTC
cdr3_aa: CASGLVNRGREQYF

j_call: TRBJ2-7
d_call: NA
v_call: TRBV27
clone_size: NA
cdr3_length: 14
cdr3_nt: TGTGCCAGCAGTTTTGACGGGAGTGCCTACGAGCAGTACTTC
cdr3_aa: CASSFDGSAYEQYF

j_call: TRBJ1-5
d_call: TRBD1
v_call: TRBV6-6
clone_size: NA
cdr3_length: 14
cdr3_nt: TGTGCCAGTTCCAGGGGGACCTCGGAACAGCCCCAGCATTTT
cdr3_aa: CASSRGTSEQPQHF

j_call: TRBJ2-7
d_call: NA
v_call: TRBV6-1
clone_size: NA
cdr3_length: 15
cdr3_nt: TGTGCCAGCAGTGGGTCTGGCGGGATCTCCTACGAGCAGTACTTC
cdr3_aa: CASSGSGGISYEQYF

j_call: TRBJ2-7
d_call: TRBD1
v_call: TRBV19
clone_size: NA
cdr3_length: 13
cdr3_nt: TGTGCCAGTAGTATGGACAGGGGGGTCGAGCAGTACTTC
cdr3_aa: CASSMDRGVEQYF

j_call: TRBJ2-7
d_call: NA
v_call: TRBV6-1
clone_size: NA
cdr3_length: 13
cdr3_nt: TGTGCCAGCGGCCGGGACTTTCCCTACGAGCAGTACTTC
cdr3_aa: CASGRDFPYEQYF

j_call: TRBJ1-1
d_call: NA
v_call: TRBV29-1
clone_size: NA
cdr3_length: 15
cdr3_nt: TGCAGCGTTGAAGATCCTTGGGAGGTGGGCACTGAAGCTTTCTTT
cdr3_aa: CSVEDPWEVGTEAFF

j_call: TRBJ2-5
d_call: NA
v_call: TRBV6-5
clone_size: NA
cdr3_length: 13
cdr3_nt: TGTGCCAGCAGTTACTCGCGGGGAGAGACCCAGTACTTC
cdr3_aa: CASSYSRGETQYF

j_call: TRBJ2-7
d_call: TRBD2
v_call: TRBV5-4
clone_size: NA
cdr3_length: 15
cdr3_nt: TGTGCCAGCAGCTTGAGGAGCGGGAGTTATTACGAGCAGTACTTC
cdr3_aa: CASSLRSGSYYEQYF